A single sample is the source of the 13 T cell receptor beta chains below, sequenced in a study of shared clonotypes between healthy human individuals. The repertoire was sequenced with immunoSEQ multiplex PCR; TCRdb's copy has only in-frame clones and lacks some. The sample yields 950,000 to 1,300,000 clones, around 74% seen once. The sample was memory CD4+ T cells sorted from blood. Subset reported: CD45RA-negative fraction. These receptor sequences come from a man aged 18 to 29 in good health.

This chain links TRBV4-3 with TRBJ2-5, with D tentatively TRBD1 or TRBD2 (5 bases each). The CDR3 spans 14 residues. Trimming took off 1 base at V and 4 bases at J, with 10 bases between the two ends. Per germline, CDR1 LGHNA and CDR2 YSLEER. DNA of the CDR3: TGCGCCAGCAGCCAAGGGGGGATAGGAGAGACCCAGTACTTC. Protein sequence: CASSQGGIGETQYF.

V usage is TRBV7-9 and J usage is TRBJ2-5, with 7 bases that match TRBD1. Trimming removed 6 bases from V and 4 bases from J; junction bases left unmatched: 14. The CDR3 loop spans 16 amino acids. Germline V gene data show CDR1 as SEHNR and CDR2 as FQNEAQ (reference sequence). CDR3 DNA: TGTGCCAGCAGTTTGCCCTACAGGGGCCGGGGAGAGACCCAGTACTTC. It specifies CASSLPYRGRGETQYF.

This clone was recorded once. The genes are TRBV7-2 and TRBJ2-5, with a tentative D call TRBD1 (7 bases). Germline V gene sequence: CDR1 SGHTA, CDR2 FQGNSA. The CDR3 totals 15 residues. Between the trimmed V and J ends, which lost 11 bases and 4 bases, there was a span of 23 bases. The CDR3 sequence is CAGSSGGLAGETQYF. In DNA, the CDR3 is TGTGCCGGGAGTTCAGGGGGGCTGGCAGGAGAGACCCAGTACTTC. Full variable domain (remainder filled in from reference TRBV7-2 and TRBJ2-5): GAGVSQSPSNKVTEKGKDVELRCDPISGHTALYWYRQSLGQGLEFLIYFQGNSAPDKSGLPSDRFSAERTGGSVSTLTIQRTQQEDSAVYLCAGSSGGLAGETQYFGPGTRLLVL.

In this sample, this clone turned up a few times. The chain uses TRBV9 and TRBJ2-1; 7 bases align to TRBD2. CDR3 length equals 13 residues. Germline trimming cut 3 bases from V and 6 bases from J; bases unmatched to any gene: 3. CDR1 SGDLS and CDR2 YYNGEE come from the germline V gene. The CDR3 region has the DNA TGTGCCAGCAGCGGGGACTATCTCAATGAGCAGTTCTTC. The encoded protein is CASSGDYLNEQFF.

V and J are TRBV2 and TRBJ1-5; D call uncertain. CDR3 size: 13 residues. With 1 base removed from V and 4 bases from J, the gap between germline ends came to 5 bases. Germline V CDR1 and CDR2: SNHLY, FYNNEI. CDR3 sequence (DNA): TGTGCCAGCAGTGAAGAGTCTAATCAGCCCCAGCATTTT. Encoded protein: CASSEESNQPQHF.

The chain couples TRBV5-1 to TRBJ2-1; 10 bases match TRBD2. CDR1 and CDR2 from the germline V gene are SGHRS and YFSETQ. J was trimmed by 4 bases and V by 4 bases; bases with no gene match: 8. There are 16 residues in the CDR3. CDR3 sequence reads: CASSDLSGGMYNEQFF. CDR3 nucleotide sequence: TGCGCCAGCAGCGACCTTAGCGGGGGGATGTACAATGAGCAGTTCTTC.

This sequence joins TRBV2 and TRBJ2-3, with TRBD1 matching 7 bases. CDR1 is SNHLY, CDR2 FYNNEI, per germline. Unmatched junction bases numbered 5, after V lost 6 bases and J lost 5 bases. The CDR3 is made up of 13 amino acids. CDR3 sequence reads: CASSVDRVDTQYF. CDR3 coding DNA: TGTGCCAGCAGCGTCGACAGGGTAGATACGCAGTATTTT.

The chain carries TRBV27 and TRBJ1-1, with TRBD1 as a possible D gene (6 bases). Germline V lookup: CDR1 MNHEY, CDR2 SMNVEV (reference sequence). V was cut by 3 bases and J by 7 bases, with 12 bases left in between. The CDR3 sequence is 13 residues long. The CDR3: CASSLVQGYEAFF. DNA for the CDR3: TGTGCCAGCAGTTTGGTCCAGGGGTATGAAGCTTTCTTT.

V is TRBV1 and J is TRBJ1-4. TRBV1 is a pseudogene segment. The CDR3 runs 16 residues. CDR3 sequence: CTSSHDGRRIRSILFF. In DNA, the CDR3 is TGCACCAGCAGCCATGACGGACGCCGGATAAGGTCTATACTGTTTTTT.

The table lists this clone with many counts. The rearrangement links TRBV4-2 to TRBJ2-5; 11 bases line up with TRBD2. V lost 1 base to trimming and J lost 3 bases; unmatched junction nucleotides: 1. This CDR3 region has 15 residues. CDR1 LGHNA and CDR2 YNFKEQ come from the germline V gene. The CDR3 loop reads CASSQASGGKETQYF. The DNA for the CDR3 is TGTGCCAGCAGCCAAGCTAGCGGGGGGAAAGAGACCCAGTACTTC.

The chain links TRBV10-3 to TRBJ1-4, with D hard to call. V lost 0 bases, J lost 3 bases, and 14 bases lay in between. Looked up from germline, CDR1 is ENHRY and CDR2 is SYGVKD. The CDR3 spans 17 residues. The CDR3 loop reads CAISESNWQTSNEKLFF. The CDR3 DNA follows: TGTGCCATCAGTGAGTCGAACTGGCAGACCTCTAATGAAAAACTGTTTTTT.

V gene TRBV7-2 combines with J gene TRBJ2-2; 7 bases line up with TRBD1. This CDR3 region has 14 residues. Looked up from germline, CDR1 is SGHTA and CDR2 is FQGNSA. With 7 bases clipped from V and 8 bases from J, the junction kept 10 bases outside the gene matches. The CDR3 protein is CASTRTGVSGELFF. CDR3 in DNA: TGTGCCAGCACTAGGACAGGCGTATCGGGGGAGCTGTTTTTT.

CDR3 protein: CASSEGANTEAFF. The CDR3, as DNA: TGTGCCAGCAGCGAGGGCGCGAACACTGAAGCTTTCTTT. The chain recombines TRBV7-9 with TRBJ1-1, with D uncertain. Germline CDR1 and CDR2: SEHNR and FQNEAQ (reference sequence). This CDR3 spans 13 amino acids. V was shortened by 5 bases and J by 1 base, with 8 bases between the two germline ends.